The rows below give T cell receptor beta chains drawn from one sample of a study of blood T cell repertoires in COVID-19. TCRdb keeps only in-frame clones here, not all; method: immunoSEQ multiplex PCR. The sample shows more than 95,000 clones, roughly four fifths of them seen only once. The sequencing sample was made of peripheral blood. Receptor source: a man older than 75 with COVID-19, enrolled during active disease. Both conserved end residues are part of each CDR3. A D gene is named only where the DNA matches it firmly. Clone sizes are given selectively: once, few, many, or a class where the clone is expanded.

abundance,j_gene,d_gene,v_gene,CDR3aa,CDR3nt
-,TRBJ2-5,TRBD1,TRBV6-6,CASSYSGTGPETQYF,TGTGCCAGCAGTTACTCGGGGACAGGGCCAGAGACCCAGTACTTC
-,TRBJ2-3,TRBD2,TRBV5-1,CASTQTSAPTDTQYF,TGCGCCAGCACCCAGACTAGCGCACCGACAGATACGCAGTATTTT
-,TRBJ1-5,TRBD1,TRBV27,CASRTGGFGVSNQPQHF,TGTGCCAGCAGGACAGGGGGATTCGGCGTAAGCAATCAGCCCCAGCATTTT
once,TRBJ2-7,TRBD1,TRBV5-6,CASSPSGQVRYEQYF,TGTGCCAGCTCGCCTTCGGGACAGGTGCGGTACGAGCAGTACTTC
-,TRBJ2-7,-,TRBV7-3,CASSPMGGRVNEQYF,TGTGCCAGCAGCCCAATGGGGGGGCGTGTCAACGAGCAGTACTTC
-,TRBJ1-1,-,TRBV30,CAWRRGAGAEAFF,TGTGCCTGGAGGAGAGGGGCGGGAGCTGAAGCTTTCTTT
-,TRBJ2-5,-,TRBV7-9,CASSGQAYQETQYF,TGTGCCAGCAGCGGTCAAGCGTACCAAGAGACCCAGTACTTC
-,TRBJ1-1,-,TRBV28,CASRVAGGAKVLSTEAFF,TGTGCCAGCAGAGTCGCGGGGGGGGCGAAAGTGTTGAGCACTGAAGCTTTCTTT
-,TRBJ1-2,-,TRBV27,CASSFRGAYGYTF,TGTGCCAGCAGTTTTCGGGGGGCCTATGGCTACACCTTC
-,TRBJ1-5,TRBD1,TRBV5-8,CASSLWSGGDSNQPQHF,TGTGCCAGCAGCTTGTGGTCAGGGGGTGACAGCAATCAGCCCCAGCATTTT
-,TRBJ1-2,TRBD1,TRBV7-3,CASSSGQGYGYTF,TGTGCCAGCAGCTCGGGACAGGGGTATGGCTACACCTTC
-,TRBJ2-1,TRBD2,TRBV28,CASSFYSGIYNEQFF,TGTGCCAGCAGTTTCTATAGCGGGATATACAATGAGCAGTTCTTC
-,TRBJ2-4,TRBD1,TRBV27,CASSSSGTGSAKNIQYF,TGTGCCAGCAGTTCATCCGGGACAGGCTCAGCCAAAAACATTCAGTACTTC
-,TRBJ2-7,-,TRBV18,CASKGVESGGEQYF,TGTGCCAGCAAGGGGGTGGAATCCGGCGGCGAGCAGTACTTC
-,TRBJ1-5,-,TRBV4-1,CASSPPVGAVNQPQHF,TGCGCCAGCAGCCCACCTGTGGGGGCCGTCAATCAGCCCCAGCATTTT
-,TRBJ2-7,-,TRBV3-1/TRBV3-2,CASSPSGVHEQYF,TGTGCCAGCAGCCCGTCAGGGGTCCACGAGCAGTACTTC
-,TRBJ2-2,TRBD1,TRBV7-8,CASSFGQGATGELFF,TGTGCCAGCAGCTTTGGACAGGGGGCCACCGGGGAGCTGTTTTTT
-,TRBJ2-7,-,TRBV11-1,CASSLGRSRGAYEQYF,TGTGCCAGCAGCTTAGGGAGGTCCAGGGGGGCCTACGAGCAGTACTTC
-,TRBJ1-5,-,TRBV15,CATSRGGGGGNQPQHF,TGTGCCACCAGCCGGGGGGGCGGGGGAGGCAATCAGCCCCAGCATTTT
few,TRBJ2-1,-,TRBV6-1,CASRDAAAGKNEQFF,TGTGCCAGCCGTGATGCGGCGGCGGGGAAAAATGAGCAGTTCTTC
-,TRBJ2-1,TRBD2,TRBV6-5,CASIVTSGYYNEQFF,TGTGCCAGCATCGTAACTAGCGGATATTACAATGAGCAGTTCTTC
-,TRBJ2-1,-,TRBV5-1,CASSLAQGGEQFF,TGCGCCAGCAGCTTGGCCCAGGGGGGTGAGCAGTTCTTC
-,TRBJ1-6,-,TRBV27,CASSPGRRGNPNSPLHF,TGTGCCAGCAGTCCCGGGAGGAGGGGAAACCCTAATTCACCCCTCCACTTT
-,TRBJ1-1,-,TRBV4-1,CASRSRVGTEAFF,TGCGCCAGCAGAAGCAGGGTGGGGACTGAAGCTTTCTTT
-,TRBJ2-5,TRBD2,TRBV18,CASSPPAGVGETQYF,TGTGCCAGCTCACCACCTGCGGGAGTCGGGGAGACCCAGTACTTC
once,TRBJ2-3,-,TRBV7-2,CASSPPGVDTQYF,TGTGCCAGCAGCCCCCCTGGAGTGGATACGCAGTATTTT
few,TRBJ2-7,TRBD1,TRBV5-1,CASSLRTGKGEQYF,TGCGCCAGCAGCCTACGGACAGGGAAAGGCGAGCAGTACTTC
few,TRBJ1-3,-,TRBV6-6,CASTGTPSGNTIYF,TGTGCCAGCACCGGGACACCCTCTGGAAACACCATATATTTT
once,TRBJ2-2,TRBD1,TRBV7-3,CASSWGQRNTGELFF,TGTGCCAGCAGCTGGGGACAGCGGAACACCGGGGAGCTGTTTTTT
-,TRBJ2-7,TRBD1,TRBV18,CASSPSTGPYEQYF,TGTGCCAGCTCACCATCGACAGGGCCCTACGAGCAGTACTTC
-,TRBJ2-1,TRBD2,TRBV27,CASSFSSGSPYNEQFF,TGTGCCAGCAGTTTCTCAAGCGGGAGTCCCTACAATGAGCAGTTCTTC
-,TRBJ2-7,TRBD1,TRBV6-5,CASSYSATGGYEQYF,TGTGCCAGCAGTTACTCCGCGACAGGGGGGTACGAGCAGTACTTC
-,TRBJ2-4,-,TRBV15,CATSRQTREGQNIQYF,TGTGCCACCAGCAGACAGACCCGGGAAGGTCAAAACATTCAGTACTTC
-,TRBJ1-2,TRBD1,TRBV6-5,CASSLQGAGYTF,TGTGCCAGCAGTTTACAGGGGGCCGGCTACACCTTC
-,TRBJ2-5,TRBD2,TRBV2,CASRGGGAGGGETQYF,TGTGCCAGCAGGGGCGGTGGTGCGGGAGGCGGTGAGACCCAGTACTTC
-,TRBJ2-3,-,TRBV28,CASSSSWPRDTQYF,TGTGCCAGCAGTTCCTCCTGGCCCAGAGATACGCAGTATTTT
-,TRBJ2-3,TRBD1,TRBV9,CASSAGTARTDTQYF,TGTGCCAGCAGCGCCGGGACAGCGCGCACAGATACGCAGTATTTT
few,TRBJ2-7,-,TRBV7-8,CASSLSRTDGSGYEQYF,TGTGCCAGCAGCTTAAGCCGGACTGACGGTTCGGGTTACGAGCAGTACTTC
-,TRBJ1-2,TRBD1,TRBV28,CASRTGTDLYGYTF,TGTGCCAGCAGAACCGGGACAGACCTCTATGGCTACACCTTC
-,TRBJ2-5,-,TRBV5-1,CASSLQAQETQYF,TGCGCCAGCAGCTTGCAAGCTCAAGAGACCCAGTACTTC
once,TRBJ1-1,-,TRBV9,CASSGQATMNTEAFF,TGTGCCAGCAGCGGACAGGCCACCATGAACACTGAAGCTTTCTTT
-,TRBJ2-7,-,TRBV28,CASSPFHEQYF,TGTGCCAGCAGCCCCTTCCACGAGCAGTACTTC
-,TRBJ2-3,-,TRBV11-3,CASSPDRVTDTQYF,TGTGCCAGCAGCCCCGACCGGGTGACAGATACGCAGTATTTT